Listed below are T cell receptor beta chains from one sample, sequenced in a study of OX40 agonist ivuxolimab in advanced cancers. Using immunoSEQ multiplex PCR, the repertoire was profiled, and TCRdb retains in-frame clones only, with some absent. The table has under 80,000 clones, roughly 86% seen once. Specimen: CD4+ or CD8+ T cells sorted from blood, collected in a trial of the OX40 agonist ivuxolimab. These receptors were taken from an adult with an advanced solid tumor such as melanoma, head and neck, liver or kidney cancer. Each CDR3 is given with its conserved first and last residue. Each record gives: clone size, D gene, V gene, J gene, CDR3 DNA, CDR3 protein. A D gene is named only where the DNA matches it firmly. For some rows the clone size is stated as once, few or many, or as a class when expanded; others skip it.

NA	NA	TRBV6-6	TRBJ2-5	TGTGCCAGCAGCCCAGCCGGGTTCCGGGAGACCCAGTACTTC	CASSPAGFRETQYF
NA	NA	TRBV6-1	TRBJ1-5	TGTGCCAGCAGTGAAGGGGGCGGGGGGGGCAATCAGCCCCAGCATTTT	CASSEGGGGGNQPQHF
NA	TRBD1	TRBV5-1	TRBJ1-6	TGCGCCAGCAGCACCCGGACAGGCCCTAGCTCCTATAATTCACCCCTCCACTTT	CASSTRTGPSSYNSPLHF
NA	TRBD2	TRBV5-1	TRBJ2-5	TGCGCCAGCAGCTTGGTGGGGGGGCAAGAGACCCAGTACTTC	CASSLVGGQETQYF
NA	NA	TRBV11-2	TRBJ2-5	TGTGCCAGCAGCTTAGATAGGGCCCAAGAGACCCAGTACTTC	CASSLDRAQETQYF
NA	TRBD2	TRBV7-9	TRBJ2-3	TGTGCCAGCAGCTTAAGTCGCGGGAGAGAAACAGATACGCAGTATTTT	CASSLSRGRETDTQYF
NA	TRBD1	TRBV30	TRBJ2-5	TGTGCCTGGAGTGTACGACAGGGGATAGAGACCCAGTACTTC	CAWSVRQGIETQYF
many	NA	TRBV5-6	TRBJ1-5	TGTGCCAGCAGCTTGGGAGTCTACAATCAGCCCCAGCATTTT	CASSLGVYNQPQHF
once	TRBD2	TRBV9	TRBJ2-2	TGTGCCAGCAGCGTAGTGGGAGGGACGAACACCGGGGAGCTGTTTTTT	CASSVVGGTNTGELFF
NA	TRBD2	TRBV6-1	TRBJ2-7	TGTGCCACCGTCCCTAGCGGGGTTCAAAAGCAGTACTTC	CATVPSGVQKQYF
NA	TRBD1	TRBV5-1	TRBJ2-1	TGCGCCACAGGGACAGCCTACAATGAGCAGTTCTTC	CATGTAYNEQFF
NA	NA	TRBV11-3	TRBJ2-7	TGTGCCAGCAGCGGACAGCCGTTCTACGAGCAGTACTTC	CASSGQPFYEQYF
NA	NA	TRBV4-1	TRBJ1-3	TGCGCCAGCAGCCAAGATTTCGCAGGCTCTGGAAACACCATATATTTT	CASSQDFAGSGNTIYF
NA	NA	TRBV5-8	TRBJ1-2	TGTGCCAGCAGCTTGGGTCAGGGGTTGGACTATGGCTACACCTTC	CASSLGQGLDYGYTF
NA	NA	TRBV7-2	TRBJ1-2	TGTGCCAGCAGCTTACTGGGCAACTATGGCTACACCTTC	CASSLLGNYGYTF
NA	TRBD1	TRBV7-8	TRBJ1-1	TGTGCCAGCAGCTTAGGCCGACAGGGGGCATTGACGGCTTTCTTT	CASSLGRQGALTAFF
NA	NA	TRBV7-2	TRBJ2-3	TGTGCCAGCAGCTTTTTCGTCGATACGCAGTATTTT	CASSFFVDTQYF
NA	NA	TRBV15	TRBJ1-5	TGTGCCACCAGCAGAGAGGGGAGGGGGGCCAAGTCAAATCAGCCCCAGCATTTT	CATSREGRGAKSNQPQHF
once	TRBD1	TRBV7-2	TRBJ2-2	TGTGCCAGCAGTTCGAGGGGGCGCGGGCCCGGGGAGCTGTTTTTT	CASSSRGRGPGELFF
NA	NA	TRBV10-3	TRBJ2-2	TGTGCCATCAGTGATGGGACCCTAGGCGGATTCGGGGAGCTGTTTTTT	CAISDGTLGGFGELFF
NA	NA	TRBV19	TRBJ2-7	TGTGCCAGTAGTAGGAGGGACAGCAACTACGAGCAGTACTTC	CASSRRDSNYEQYF
NA	TRBD1	TRBV28	TRBJ1-2	TGTGCCAGCAGCTCCTATTCCCTTGGACAGGACATAAACTATGGCTACACCTTC	CASSSYSLGQDINYGYTF
NA	NA	TRBV5-1	TRBJ2-3	TGCGCCAGCAGCGCGACTCCGACAGCTACGCAGTATTTT	CASSATPTATQYF
NA	NA	TRBV7-2	TRBJ2-2	TGTGCCAGCAGGGGCGACTACACCGGGGAGCTGTTTTTT	CASRGDYTGELFF
NA	TRBD1	TRBV10-2	TRBJ1-5	TGCGCCAGCAGTGAGACCAGGGGGTATTCCTTAGCCCAGCATTTT	CASSETRGYSLAQHF
NA	NA	TRBV5-6	TRBJ2-7	TGTGCCAGCAGCCGAAGGGTGACGGGGCAACGGGCCGAGCAGTACTTC	CASSRRVTGQRAEQYF
NA	TRBD1	TRBV2	TRBJ1-5	TGTGCCAGCAGTCCGGACAGGGGTTATCAGCCCCAGCATTTT	CASSPDRGYQPQHF
NA	TRBD1	TRBV7-9	TRBJ1-2	TGTGCCAGCAGCCCAGGGACAGGGGGCTACACCTTC	CASSPGTGGYTF
NA	NA	TRBV7-9	TRBJ1-6	TGTGCCAGCAGCCTCGCAACGGGCCCGGGTGGGAATTCACCCCTCCACTTT	CASSLATGPGGNSPLHF
NA	TRBD1	TRBV7-3	TRBJ2-5	TGTGCCAGCAGCCCCTCGGGACAGGGGCGAGAGACCCAGTACTTC	CASSPSGQGRETQYF
once	TRBD1	TRBV7-3	TRBJ1-1	TGTGCCAGCAGCCCGACAGGGTTCGACACTGAAGCTTTCTTT	CASSPTGFDTEAFF
NA	NA	TRBV7-6	TRBJ1-1	TGTGCCAGCAGCTTAGCATTAGGGGTCACTGAAGCTTTCTTT	CASSLALGVTEAFF
NA	NA	TRBV16	TRBJ2-3	TGTGCCAGCAGCCAGTCTCCGGGACAACCCACAGATACGCAGTATTTT	CASSQSPGQPTDTQYF
NA	TRBD2	TRBV18	TRBJ2-7	TGTGCCAGCTCATCCGTGAGCCTAGCGGGAGTATCCTACGAGCAGTACTTC	CASSSVSLAGVSYEQYF
NA	NA	TRBV19	TRBJ1-1	TGTGCCAGTAGTATAGATCCAAGGAGTTCCAACACTGAAGCTTTCTTT	CASSIDPRSSNTEAFF
NA	NA	TRBV30	TRBJ1-2	TGTGCCTGGACGGAGGGGAGCGGCTATGGCTACACCTTC	CAWTEGSGYGYTF
once	NA	TRBV6-5	TRBJ1-2	TGTGCCAGCAGTGAAAGTCGACAGGCGATCTTC	CASSESRQAIF
NA	NA	TRBV6-1	TRBJ2-5	TGTGCCAGCAGCCCTACAGGGTCACCCCAAGAGACCCAGTACTTC	CASSPTGSPQETQYF
NA	TRBD2	TRBV5-4	TRBJ2-3	TGTGCCAGCAGCTTGGGGGGAGCGGGAAAAAACACAGATACGCAGTATTTT	CASSLGGAGKNTDTQYF
NA	TRBD1	TRBV15	TRBJ2-5	TGTGCCACCAGCAGGCAGGACAGGGGACACCAAGAGACCCAGTACTTC	CATSRQDRGHQETQYF
once	NA	TRBV27	TRBJ1-3	TGTGCCAGCAGCCAGCACTCTGGAAACACCATATATTTT	CASSQHSGNTIYF
NA	NA	TRBV30	TRBJ1-2	TGTGCCTGGAGTTACGGGGGTGGCTACACCTTC	CAWSYGGGYTF
NA	TRBD1	TRBV6-1	TRBJ1-5	TGTGCCAGCAGTGAGGGGACAGGCTTTTATAGCAATCAGCCCCAGCATTTT	CASSEGTGFYSNQPQHF
NA	NA	TRBV7-2	TRBJ1-2	TGTGCCAGCAGCTTTTCGGGCTATGGCTACACCTTC	CASSFSGYGYTF
NA	NA	TRBV6-1	TRBJ2-7	TGTGCCAGCAGTCCCCTCTACGAGCAGTACTTC	CASSPLYEQYF
NA	NA	TRBV7-2	TRBJ2-7	TGTGCCAGCAGCCCACGGGGGCAGGGGCCCTCAACGCTCTCCTACGAGCAGTACTTC	CASSPRGQGPSTLSYEQYF
NA	TRBD1	TRBV7-2	TRBJ2-5	TGTGCCAGCAGCCCACAGACAGGGAGCGTGGAGACCCAGTACTTC	CASSPQTGSVETQYF
NA	NA	TRBV5-1	TRBJ1-5	TGCGCCAGCAGCCCTCAACAGGGAGATCAGCCCCAGCATTTT	CASSPQQGDQPQHF
NA	NA	TRBV5-8	TRBJ2-3	TGTGCCAGCAGCCCGCTAGACAGCCGCACAGATACGCAGTATTTT	CASSPLDSRTDTQYF
NA	TRBD1	TRBV28	TRBJ1-4	TGTGCCAGCACTACCGACAGGGGAAGGAATGAAAAACTGTTTTTT	CASTTDRGRNEKLFF
NA	NA	TRBV5-1	TRBJ2-7	TGCGCCAGCAGCTTGAGTCCCGGGCAGGCCGGCTACGAGCAGTACTTC	CASSLSPGQAGYEQYF
NA	NA	TRBV5-1	TRBJ2-7	TGCGCCAGCAGAATTGGGCTAGTTGGTCGGGAGCAGTACTTC	CASRIGLVGREQYF
NA	NA	TRBV10-1	TRBJ1-1	TGCGCCAGCAGTGAAGCCGGGACCCTGGGTGAAGCTTTCTTT	CASSEAGTLGEAFF
NA	NA	TRBV27	TRBJ1-4	TGTGCCAGCAGTCCCCCCGACAGCCGGAATGAAAAACTGTTTTTT	CASSPPDSRNEKLFF
once	NA	TRBV2	TRBJ2-1	TGTGCCAGCAAGAGAAGCGAAACACACAATGAGCAGTTCTTC	CASKRSETHNEQFF